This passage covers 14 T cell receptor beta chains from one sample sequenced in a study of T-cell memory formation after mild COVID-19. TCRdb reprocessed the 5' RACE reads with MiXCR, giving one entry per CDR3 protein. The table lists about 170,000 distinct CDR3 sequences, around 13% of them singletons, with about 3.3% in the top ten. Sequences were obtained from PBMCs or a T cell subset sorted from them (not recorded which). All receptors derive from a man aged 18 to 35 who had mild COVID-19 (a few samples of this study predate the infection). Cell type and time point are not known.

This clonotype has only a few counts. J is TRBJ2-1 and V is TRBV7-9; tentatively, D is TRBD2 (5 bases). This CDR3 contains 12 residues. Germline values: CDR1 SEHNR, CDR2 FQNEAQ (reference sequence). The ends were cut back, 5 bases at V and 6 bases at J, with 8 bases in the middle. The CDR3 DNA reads TGTGCCAGCAGCCCGGGGTTCAATGAGCAGTTCTTC. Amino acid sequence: CASSPGFNEQFF.

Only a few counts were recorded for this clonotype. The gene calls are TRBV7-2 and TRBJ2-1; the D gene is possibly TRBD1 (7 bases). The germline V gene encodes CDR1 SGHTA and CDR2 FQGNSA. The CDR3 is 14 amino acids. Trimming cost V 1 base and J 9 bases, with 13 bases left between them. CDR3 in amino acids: CASSLGIQGGEQFF. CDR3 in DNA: TGTGCCAGCAGCTTAGGTATTCAGGGGGGTGAGCAGTTCTTC.

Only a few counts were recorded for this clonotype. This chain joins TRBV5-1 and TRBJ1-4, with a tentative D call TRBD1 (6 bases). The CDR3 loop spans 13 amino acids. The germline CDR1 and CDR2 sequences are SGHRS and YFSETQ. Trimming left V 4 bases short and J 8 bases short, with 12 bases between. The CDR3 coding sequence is TGCGCCAGCAGCCAGTCAGGGGTAGAAAAACTGTTTTTT. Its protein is CASSQSGVEKLFF. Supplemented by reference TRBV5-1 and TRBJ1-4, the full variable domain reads KAGVTQTPRYLIKTRGQQVTLSCSPISGHRSVSWYQQTPGQGLQFLFEYFSETQRNKGNFPGRFSGRQFSNSRSEMNVSTLELGDSALYLCASSQSGVEKLFFGSGTQLSVL.

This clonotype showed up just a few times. CDR3 region: CASSLVGGANQPQHF. In DNA, the CDR3 is TGTGCCAGCAGCTTAGTGGGGGGCGCGAATCAGCCCCAGCATTTT. The J gene is TRBJ1-5, the V gene TRBV7-2, with D possibly TRBD1 on 6 matching bases. This CDR3 is built from 15 residues. Germline CDR1 and CDR2: SGHTA and FQGNSA. Trimming took 1 base from V and 4 from J, leaving 11 bases between them. Drawing the rest from reference TRBV7-2 and TRBJ1-5, the complete variable domain is GAGVSQSPSNKVTEKGKDVELRCDPISGHTALYWYRQSLGQGLEFLIYFQGNSAPDKSGLPSDRFSAERTGGSVSTLTIQRTQQEDSAVYLCASSLVGGANQPQHFGDGTRLSIL.

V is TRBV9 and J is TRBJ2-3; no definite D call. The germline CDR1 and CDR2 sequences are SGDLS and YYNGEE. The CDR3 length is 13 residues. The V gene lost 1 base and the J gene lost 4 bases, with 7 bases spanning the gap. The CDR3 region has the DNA TGTGCCAGCAGCGTAACCGGCGCAGATACGCAGTATTTT. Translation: CASSVTGADTQYF.

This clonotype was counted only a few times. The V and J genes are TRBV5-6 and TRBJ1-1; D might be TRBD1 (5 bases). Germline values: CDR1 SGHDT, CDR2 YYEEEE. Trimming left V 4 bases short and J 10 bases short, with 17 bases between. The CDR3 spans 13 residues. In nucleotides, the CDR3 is TGTGCCAGCAGCGTGACAGATCGGGGTTCAGCTTTCTTT. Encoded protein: CASSVTDRGSAFF.

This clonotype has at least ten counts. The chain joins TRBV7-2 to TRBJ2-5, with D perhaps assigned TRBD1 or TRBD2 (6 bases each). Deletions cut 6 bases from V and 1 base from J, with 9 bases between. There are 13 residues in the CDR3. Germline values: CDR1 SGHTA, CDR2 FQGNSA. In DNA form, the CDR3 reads TGTGCCAGCAGTAGGGGGGTCCAAGAGACCCAGTACTTC. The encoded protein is CASSRGVQETQYF.

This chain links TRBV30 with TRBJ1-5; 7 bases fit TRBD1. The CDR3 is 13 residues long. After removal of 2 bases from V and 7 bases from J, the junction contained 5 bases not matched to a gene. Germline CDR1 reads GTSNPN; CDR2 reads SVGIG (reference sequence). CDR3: CAWSSRGNQPQHF. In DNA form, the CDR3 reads TGTGCCTGGAGTAGCAGGGGGAACCAGCCCCAGCATTTT.

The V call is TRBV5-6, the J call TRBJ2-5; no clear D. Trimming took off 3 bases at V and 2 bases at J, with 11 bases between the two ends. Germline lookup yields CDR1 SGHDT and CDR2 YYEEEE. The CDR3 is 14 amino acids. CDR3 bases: TGTGCCAGCAGCTATGGGCTCTCACAAGAGACCCAGTACTTC. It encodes CASSYGLSQETQYF.

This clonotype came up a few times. This chain's CDR3 is CASSYSGDLQETQYF. CDR3 bases: TGTGCCAGCAGTTACAGCGGGGACTTGCAAGAGACCCAGTACTTC. The rearrangement joins TRBV6-5 to TRBJ2-5; 7 nucleotides line up with TRBD2. CDR1 is MNHEY, CDR2 SVGAGI, per germline. V shed 2 bases and J 2 bases; nucleotides not matched to a gene: 5. CDR3 length equals 15 residues.

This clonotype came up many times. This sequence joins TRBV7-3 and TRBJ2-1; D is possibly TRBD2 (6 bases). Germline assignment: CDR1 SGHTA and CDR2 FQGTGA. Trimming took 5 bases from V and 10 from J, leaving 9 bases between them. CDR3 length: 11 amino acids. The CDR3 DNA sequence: TGTGCCAGCAGCCTTAGCGGAGAGCAGTTCTTC. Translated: CASSLSGEQFF.

The CDR3 protein is CASRGTSGAYEQYF. The CDR3, as DNA: TGTGCCAGCAGGGGGACTAGCGGGGCCTACGAGCAGTACTTC. The genes are TRBV6-5 and TRBJ2-7, with 13 bases fitting TRBD2. The germline gives CDR1 MNHEY, CDR2 SVGAGI. This CDR3 has 14 residues. V lost 6 bases to trimming and J lost 2 bases; unmatched junction nucleotides: 1.

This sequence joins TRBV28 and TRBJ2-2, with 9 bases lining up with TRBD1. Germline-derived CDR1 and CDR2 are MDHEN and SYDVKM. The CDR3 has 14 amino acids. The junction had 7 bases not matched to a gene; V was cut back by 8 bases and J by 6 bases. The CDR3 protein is CASGLQGAAGELFF. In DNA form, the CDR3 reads TGTGCCAGCGGCTTACAGGGGGCCGCCGGGGAGCTGTTTTTT. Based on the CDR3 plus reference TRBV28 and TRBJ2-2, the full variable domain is DVKVTQSSRYLVKRTGEKVFLECVQDMDHENMFWYRQDPGLGLRLIYFSYDVKMKEKGDIPEGYSVSREKKERFSLILESASTNQTSMYLCASGLQGAAGELFFGEGSRLTVL.

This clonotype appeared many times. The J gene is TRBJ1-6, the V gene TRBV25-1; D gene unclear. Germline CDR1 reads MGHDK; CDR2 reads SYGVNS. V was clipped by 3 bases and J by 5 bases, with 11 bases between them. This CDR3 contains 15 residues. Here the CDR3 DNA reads TGTGCCAGCAGTGACGTCTGGGGTGATAATTCACCCCTCCACTTT. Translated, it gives CASSDVWGDNSPLHF.